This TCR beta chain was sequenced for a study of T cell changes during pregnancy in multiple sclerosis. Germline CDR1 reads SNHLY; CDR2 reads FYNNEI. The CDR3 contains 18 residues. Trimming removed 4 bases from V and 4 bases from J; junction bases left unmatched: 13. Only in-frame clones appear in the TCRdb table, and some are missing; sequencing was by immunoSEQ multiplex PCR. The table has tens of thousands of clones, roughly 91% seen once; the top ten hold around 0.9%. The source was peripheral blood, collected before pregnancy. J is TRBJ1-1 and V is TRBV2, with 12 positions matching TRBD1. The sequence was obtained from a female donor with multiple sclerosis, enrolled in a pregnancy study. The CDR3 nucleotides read TGTGCCAGCAGTGTGGGTATGGGACAGGGGGCGTTAAGCACTGAAGCTTTCTTT. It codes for CASSVGMGQGALSTEAFF.